The clone carrying this T cell receptor beta chain appeared a single time. The antigen is undetermined. Sequencing of TCR beta was performed on blood CD8+ and CD4+ T cells. The TEMRA cells underwent FACS enrichment, while the CD8+ and CD4+ T cells underwent negative isolation. CDR3 length: 13 amino acids. In germline, CDR1 is MGHDK, CDR2 SYGVNS. V dropped 11 bases and J dropped 5 bases, with 18 bases sitting between them. The data were obtained in a study of CD8 T cells in Susac syndrome. The study, taken as a whole, reports: The study recognized that the number of individuals in its TCR sequencing and HLA analysis was relatively small.

After extraction with the RNeasy kit, 0.5 to 1 ug of the RNA was reverse transcribed using random hexamers. Multiplex PCR with immunoSEQ amplified the TCR beta CDR3 across 54 Vbeta and 13 Jbeta. In TCRdb, the immunoSEQ multiplex PCR reads were re-called with MiXCR into one record per CDR3 protein. The sample has around 270,000 distinct CDR3 sequences; approximately 85% are singletons. This rearrangement joins TRBV25-1 to TRBJ2-5; D not certain. This receptor was obtained from a human donor with multiple sclerosis. The specimen sequenced was CD8+ T cells from PBMCs. The DNA of the CDR3 is TGTGCCGTAAGCTACCCGGGCAGGGAGACCCAGTACTTC. Translation gives CAVSYPGRETQYF. The variable domain in full, with the rest retrieved from reference TRBV25-1 and TRBJ2-5, is EADIYQTPRYLVIGTGKKITLECSQTMGHDKMYWYQQDPGMELHLIHYSYGVNSTEKGDLSSESTVSRIRTEHFPLTLESARPSHTSQYLCAVSYPGRETQYFGPGTRLLVL.